One and the same sample provided the 22 T cell receptor beta chains below, sequenced in a study of T cell responses to AZD1222 COVID-19 vaccine. Sequenced by immunoSEQ multiplex PCR; TCRdb stores in-frame clones only, minus some. The sample has about 84,000 clones; approximately 90% are singletons. Sample: peripheral blood, taken 28 days after the second AZD1222 dose. The receptors stem from an adult who received the AZD1222 COVID-19 vaccine.

This rearrangement joins TRBV15 to TRBJ2-2, with 9 bases matching TRBD2. Per the germline V gene, CDR1 is LNHNV and CDR2 is YYDKDF (reference sequence). V shed 0 bases and J 8 bases; nucleotides not matched to a gene: 7. CDR3 length equals 16 residues. The CDR3 loop is CATSRDSGGLWGELFF. The CDR3, as DNA: TGTGCCACCAGCAGAGATAGCGGGGGCCTGTGGGGGGAGCTGTTTTTT.

The J gene is TRBJ2-3, the V gene TRBV4-3; no clear D gene. CDR3 length: 16 amino acids. V lost 3 bases and J lost 8, with 21 bases in between. CDR1 LGHNA and CDR2 YSLEER come from the germline V gene. The CDR3 DNA reads TGCGCCAGCAGCCACCCCCGAGGTACGACCAAACTTACGCAGTATTTT. It codes for CASSHPRGTTKLTQYF.

V usage is TRBV6-5 and J usage is TRBJ1-2; 7 bases are shared with TRBD1. This CDR3 region has 14 residues. Germline CDR1 reads MNHEY; CDR2 reads SVGAGI. V lost 8 bases to trimming and J lost 2 bases; unmatched junction nucleotides: 8. CDR3 protein: CASLGRGANYGYTF. DNA of the CDR3: TGTGCCAGCCTCGGCAGGGGGGCGAACTATGGCTACACCTTC.

The chain carries TRBV5-4 and TRBJ1-1; TRBD1 is a possible D gene (6 bases). CDR3 length: 16 amino acids. V was shortened by 3 bases and J by 3 bases, with 18 bases between the two germline ends. The germline gives CDR1 SGHNT, CDR2 YYREEE (reference sequence). CDR3 bases: TGTGCCAGCAGCTATTGGAGGGGGGGGCAGGACACTGAAGCTTTCTTT. Its translation: CASSYWRGGQDTEAFF.

CDR3 nucleotide sequence: TGTGCCAGCAGTTACGCAGGGACAGATCCCTACGAGCAGTACTTC. Translation: CASSYAGTDPYEQYF. This sequence joins TRBV6-5 and TRBJ2-7; 7 bases match TRBD1. Germline lookup yields CDR1 MNHEY and CDR2 SVGAGI. The CDR3 covers 15 residues. J was trimmed by 2 bases and V by 2 bases; bases with no gene match: 6.

The CDR3 protein is CASSQAGTGVWNNEQFF. In nucleotides, the CDR3 is TGCGCCAGCAGCCAAGCCGGGACAGGGGTTTGGAACAATGAGCAGTTCTTC. The chain recombines TRBV4-3 with TRBJ2-1; 10 bases line up with TRBD1. The CDR3 runs to 17 residues. V dropped 1 base and J dropped 5; count of bases not matched to a gene: 8. CDR1 and CDR2 from the germline V gene are LGHNA and YSLEER.

The rearrangement joins TRBV6-5 to TRBJ2-2; D is unresolved. V was cut by 0 bases and J by 2 bases, with 7 bases left in between. Germline CDR1 and CDR2: MNHEY and SVGAGI. The CDR3 contains 15 residues. The CDR3 bases are TGTGCCAGCAGTTACTCTGAGGAAAACACCGGGGAGCTGTTTTTT. This gives the protein CASSYSEENTGELFF.

The chain is built from TRBV5-6 and TRBJ2-7, with 7 bases fitting TRBD1. The germline gives CDR1 SGHDT, CDR2 YYEEEE. CDR3 length: 13 amino acids. V gave up 5 bases and J gave up 4 bases; unmatched junction bases: 6. The CDR3 sequence: CASRQTGFYEQYF. The CDR3 DNA sequence: TGTGCCAGCAGACAGACAGGGTTTTACGAGCAGTACTTC.

V is TRBV9 and J is TRBJ1-2, with D uncertain. The CDR3 is made up of 14 amino acids. V lost 4 bases and J 8 bases, leaving 18 bases between the germline ends. In germline, CDR1 is SGDLS, CDR2 YYNGEE. The CDR3 loop is CASSPRTASWGYTF. The CDR3 DNA is TGTGCCAGCAGCCCAAGGACGGCGTCATGGGGCTACACCTTC.

This chain links TRBV4-3 with TRBJ2-6; the D gene is possibly TRBD1 (6 bases). From germline, CDR1 is LGHNA and CDR2 YSLEER. The CDR3 covers 17 residues. V lost 1 base to trimming and J lost 6 bases, with 16 bases between them. DNA for the CDR3: TGCGCCAGCAGCCAAGGGACAGCCCCTCAGGAGGCCAACGTCCTGACTTTC. The encoded protein is CASSQGTAPQEANVLTF.

The chain joins TRBV7-8 to TRBJ2-1, with TRBD2 identical over 15 bases. The junction had 8 bases not matched to a gene; V was cut back by 5 bases and J by 9 bases. CDR3 length equals 16 residues. Germline V lookup: CDR1 SGHVS, CDR2 FQNEAQ. CDR3: CASSARTSGGAGEQFF. DNA of the CDR3: TGTGCCAGCAGCGCCAGGACTAGCGGGGGGGCCGGTGAGCAGTTCTTC.

A remark on this clone: Other DNA sequences within the sample encode an identical CDR3. The rearrangement joins TRBV11-3 to TRBJ2-2, with 9 nucleotides matching TRBD2. The V and J ends lost 11 bases and 3 bases, in that order; junction bases with no gene match: 13. This CDR3 comprises 16 residues. CDR1 is SGHNT and CDR2 is YENEEA in the germline V gene. CDR3 bases: TGTGCCTGGGGGGGGCGGCGGGGGGGCGACACCGGGGAGCTGTTTTTT. This codes for CAWGGRRGGDTGELFF.

The chain employs TRBV5-5 and TRBJ2-5, with D possibly being TRBD2 (5 bases). CDR3 length equals 13 residues. Per the germline V gene, CDR1 is SGHKS and CDR2 is YYEKEE (reference sequence). The germline V and J ends were trimmed by 2 bases and 5 bases, with 10 bases remaining between them. For the CDR3, the DNA is TGTGCCAGCAGCTTTCGAGGGTTGGAGACCCAGTACTTC. It codes for CASSFRGLETQYF.

The chain has TRBV5-1 and TRBJ2-5, with 16 nucleotides matching TRBD2. Germline CDR1 and CDR2: SGHRS and YFSETQ. The CDR3 totals 16 residues. J gave up 10 bases and V 4 bases, and 10 bases lay outside the gene matches. CDR3 protein: CASSAGTSGGAYVQYF. The CDR3 DNA reads TGCGCCAGCAGCGCCGGGACTAGCGGGGGGGCCTACGTCCAGTACTTC.

The CDR3: CASRYNYGYTF. The CDR3, as DNA: TGTGCCAGCAGGTATAACTATGGCTACACCTTC. This sequence joins TRBV28 and TRBJ1-2, with D uncertain. Germline V gene data show CDR1 as MDHEN and CDR2 as SYDVKM. The CDR3 has 11 residues. Trimming stripped 6 bases from V and 1 base from J, with 3 bases between.

The rearrangement links TRBV9 to TRBJ1-4; perhaps TRBD1 as D (5 bases). The V gene's germline CDR1 is SGDLS and CDR2 YYNGEE. CDR3 length equals 14 residues. The V gene lost 2 bases and the J gene lost 7 bases, with 12 bases spanning the gap. CDR3 loop: CASSVEGYSEKLFF. In DNA form, the CDR3 reads TGTGCCAGCAGCGTTGAGGGGTATAGTGAAAAACTGTTTTTT.

The rearrangement joins TRBV4-2 to TRBJ2-3; D is unclear. V was cut by 0 bases and J by 4 bases, with 11 bases left in between. Looked up from germline, CDR1 is LGHNA and CDR2 is YNFKEQ. CDR3 length equals 15 residues. CDR3 coding DNA: TGTGCCAGCAGCCAAGATCAGGTCGCGTCAGATACGCAGTATTTT. This codes for CASSQDQVASDTQYF.

This chain connects TRBV18 to TRBJ1-1; D remains unclear. Germline lookup yields CDR1 KGHSH and CDR2 LQKENI. V was cut by 0 bases and J by 5 bases, with 7 bases left in between. The CDR3 is 13 amino acids. The CDR3 reads CASSPPPQTEAFF. CDR3 coding DNA: TGTGCCAGCTCACCACCACCTCAGACTGAAGCTTTCTTT.

The gene calls are TRBV9 and TRBJ2-1; D uncertain. V shed 4 bases and J shed 4 bases, with 9 bases lying between them. Germline CDR1 reads SGDLS; CDR2 reads YYNGEE. The CDR3 extends over 13 amino acids. CDR3 residues: CASSLRDYNEQFF. The CDR3 DNA reads as TGTGCCAGCAGCCTAAGGGATTACAATGAGCAGTTCTTC.

The V call is TRBV3-1 (or the pseudogene TRBV3-2), the J call TRBJ2-5; 11 bases match TRBD2. Losses at the gene ends were 5 bases for V and 5 bases for J; bases not matched to a gene: 10. Germline assignment: CDR1 LGHDT and CDR2 YNNKEL (reference sequence). CDR3 length: 16 residues. CDR3 in amino acids: CASSLTPGTSGETQYF. The CDR3, as DNA: TGTGCCAGCAGCTTGACCCCCGGGACTAGCGGTGAGACCCAGTACTTC.

This clone was picked up a small number of times. The chain is built from TRBV28 and TRBJ1-5; the D is unclear. The V gene's germline CDR1 is MDHEN and CDR2 SYDVKM. The germline V and J ends were trimmed by 6 bases and 5 bases, with 5 bases remaining between them. CDR3 length equals 11 residues. DNA of the CDR3: TGTGCCAGCAGGGACCATCAGCCCCAGCATTTT. Protein: CASRDHQPQHF.

The chain has TRBV29-1 and TRBJ2-7, with 7 bases lining up with TRBD1. The junction had 7 bases not matched to a gene; V was cut back by 3 bases and J by 2 bases. Germline V CDR1 and CDR2: SQVTM, ANQGSEA. This CDR3 is 14 amino acids long. In DNA, the CDR3 is TGCAGCGTTGAGGAGACAGGGTCCCCCTACGAGCAGTACTTC. Encoded protein: CSVEETGSPYEQYF.